A selection of T cell receptor beta chains follows, all from one sample in a study of shared clonotypes between healthy human individuals. This table comes from immunoSEQ multiplex PCR, and its TCRdb copy is limited to in-frame clones, with some not included. This table has around 500,000 clones, 79% appearing once. Input material: PBMCs. These receptors all stem from a woman in her thirties or forties in good health. Some clones in this sample may be carry-over from other donors' samples. CDR3s include the opening cysteine and the closing phenylalanine or tryptophan. D genes are given only for firm matches. Size is stated for part of the rows, as once, few or many counts, or as a class when the clone is expanded.

D: TRBD2; size: -; J: TRBJ2-5; V: TRBV12-5; DNA: TGTGCTAGTGGTTTGGGACTAGCGGGAGAGACCCAGTACTTC; CDR3: CASGLGLAGETQYF
D: -; size: once; J: TRBJ2-4; V: TRBV21-1; DNA: TGTGCCAGCAGCTATAGCGGGGGGCCGGCCAAAAACATTCAGTACTTC; CDR3: CASSYSGGPAKNIQYF
D: TRBD2; size: -; J: TRBJ2-2; V: TRBV7-3; DNA: TGTGCCAGCTCCAGACTAGCCAACACCGGGGAGCTGTTTTTT; CDR3: CASSRLANTGELFF
D: -; size: -; J: TRBJ2-5; V: TRBV28; DNA: TGTGCCAGCACCTCCGGACCCCGGGGGAGAGAGACCCAGTACTTC; CDR3: CASTSGPRGRETQYF
D: TRBD1; size: -; J: TRBJ2-1; V: TRBV6-6; DNA: TGTGCCAGCAGCTCGACAGGGAGCTCCTACAATGAGCAGTTCTTC; CDR3: CASSSTGSSYNEQFF
D: -; size: once; J: TRBJ1-2; V: TRBV7-9; DNA: TGTGCCAGCAGCTTAGGGGGAACGGGCGGCTACACCTTC; CDR3: CASSLGGTGGYTF
D: TRBD2; size: -; J: TRBJ2-3; V: TRBV6-1; DNA: TGTGCCAGCATGGGGACTAGCGGGAGATCAGATACGCAGTATTTT; CDR3: CASMGTSGRSDTQYF
D: TRBD1; size: -; J: TRBJ1-4; V: TRBV11-2; DNA: TGTGCCAGCAGCACACGGACAGGGGCAACTAATGAAAAACTGTTTTTT; CDR3: CASSTRTGATNEKLFF
D: -; size: few; J: TRBJ1-1; V: TRBV15; DNA: TGTGCCACCAGCAGAGAAGCGCCCGGACCGTTGGTGGACACTGAAGCTTTCTTT; CDR3: CATSREAPGPLVDTEAFF
D: -; size: -; J: TRBJ2-3; V: TRBV5-1; DNA: TGCGCCAGCAGCCTCTGGAGTAGCGCAGATACGCAGTATTTT; CDR3: CASSLWSSADTQYF
D: -; size: -; J: TRBJ1-1; V: TRBV6-6; DNA: TGTGCCAGCAGTTACATAAGCGGTGGGGTCGACACTGAAGCTTTCTTT; CDR3: CASSYISGGVDTEAFF
D: -; size: -; J: TRBJ2-3; V: TRBV5-1; DNA: TGCGCCAGCCGGGCAGCGAGCACAGATACGCAGTATTTT; CDR3: CASRAASTDTQYF
D: -; size: -; J: TRBJ2-5; V: TRBV30; DNA: TGTGCCTGGAGTGTGGCAGGGGGGAGCCAAGAGACCCAGTACTTC; CDR3: CAWSVAGGSQETQYF